The clone carrying this T cell receptor beta chain was detected a few times. The germline CDR1 and CDR2 sequences are LGHDT and YNNKEL (reference sequence). This CDR3 spans 16 amino acids. Unmatched junction bases numbered 3, after V lost 0 bases and J lost 3 bases. The time point denotes: persistent/refractory GD, antithyroid drugs over 5 years with positive TRAb. RNA extracted from PBMCs served as the sequencing template. This record belongs to a study of regulatory T cells in long-lasting Graves disease. Study-wide context: Persistent cases were those of Graves' disease that involved over 5 years of antithyroid drugs with positive TSH receptor antibodies.

Construction of TCR beta libraries relied on iRepertoire HTBI primers and on Arm-PCR targeting CDR3 regions. TCRdb reanalysed the multiplex PCR reads using MiXCR and keeps one entry per CDR3 protein. Among fewer than 550,000 distinct CDR3 sequences listed, roughly a fifth were seen once. The input for sequencing was peripheral blood mononuclear cells (PBMCs), taken when the disease was refractory, from a patient treated with antithyroid drugs. This rearrangement joins TRBV3-1 to TRBJ2-3; 10 bases align to TRBD2. This receptor was identified in a female donor with Graves disease. CDR3 in DNA: TGTGCCAGCAGCCAAGATGCTAGCGGGAGAACAGATACGCAGTATTTT. The encoded protein is CASSQDASGRTDTQYF.